This TCR beta chain originates from a study of blood T cell repertoires in COVID-19. Overall study: Whether acute or convalescent, the COVID-19 samples came from the United States, Italy and Spain.

Original handling: Amplified reference gene primers provided the basis for estimating nucleated cell counts. Measured with immunoSEQ multiplex PCR; TCRdb has only the in-frame clones, and not every one. The V and J calls and clone size were taken over from that table, and D and trimming were inferred from the DNA. The top ten clones hold 15% to 20% of a sample with about 40,000 clones, 86% of them seen once. Germline CDR1 is MNHEY and CDR2 is SMNVEV (reference sequence). With V trimmed by 0 bases and J by 5 bases, 5 bases remained unmatched. The CDR3 loop spans 15 amino acids. The chain joins TRBV27 to TRBJ1-2; TRBD1 agrees at 8 bases. Sequenced: peripheral blood. The TCR comes from a man aged 50 or older in a cohort sampled during active COVID-19. CDR3 sequence (DNA): TGTGCCAGCAGTTTATCGCCCGGGACAGGATATGGCTACACCTTC. This gives the protein CASSLSPGTGYGYTF.